The rows below give T cell receptor beta chains drawn from one sample of a study of glioma-infiltrating T cells after dendritic cell vaccination. Profiled with immunoSEQ multiplex PCR; TCRdb holds only in-frame clones, not every one. The sample includes some 90,000 clones, 75% to 90% seen only once; the top ten take approximately 2.1%. The input for sequencing was blood, taken after dendritic cell vaccination. These receptors were taken from a human donor with glioblastoma. The CDR3 runs from the conserved cysteine through the conserved F or W. A D gene is named only where the DNA matches it firmly. Clone size is stated in some rows and not others, as once, few, many or a class when expanded.

clone_size	d_call	v_call	j_call	cdr3_length	cdr3_aa	cdr3_nt
.	.	TRBV2	TRBJ1-4	13	CASSEGQKEKLFF	TGTGCCAGCAGTGAAGGCCAGAAGGAAAAACTGTTTTTT
.	TRBD1	TRBV6-1	TRBJ1-1	13	CASSGSGGSEAFF	TGTGCCAGCAGTGGGTCAGGGGGTTCTGAAGCTTTCTTT
few	TRBD1	TRBV6-1	TRBJ1-5	15	CASSEASGGDQPQHF	TGTGCCAGCAGTGAAGCATCAGGGGGAGATCAGCCCCAGCATTTT
.	.	TRBV6-5	TRBJ1-3	14	CASSYGGTGNTIYF	TGTGCCAGCAGTTACGGGGGCACTGGAAACACCATATATTTT
.	.	TRBV6-1	TRBJ1-1	14	CASGGGGVGTEAFF	TGTGCCAGCGGGGGGGGTGGGGTTGGCACTGAAGCTTTCTTT
.	TRBD2	TRBV7-9	TRBJ2-1	16	CASRSTSGSSYNEQFF	TGTGCCAGCAGATCGACTAGCGGGAGCTCCTACAATGAGCAGTTCTTC
.	.	TRBV6-4	TRBJ1-1	13	CASREDKMAEAFF	TGTGCCAGCAGGGAAGACAAGATGGCTGAAGCTTTCTTT
.	.	TRBV28	TRBJ2-6	15	CASSLVTAGANVLTF	TGTGCCAGCAGTTTAGTGACAGCTGGGGCCAACGTCCTGACTTTC
.	TRBD1	TRBV7-8	TRBJ2-3	12	CASSLEGTGQYF	TGTGCCAGCAGCTTAGAGGGGACAGGACAGTATTTT
.	TRBD1	TRBV6-6	TRBJ1-2	12	CASSQGTGGYTF	TGTGCCAGCAGCCAAGGGACAGGTGGCTACACCTTC
.	.	TRBV5-1	TRBJ1-4	15	CASSLRSETNEKLFF	TGCGCCAGCAGCCTACGATCTGAAACTAATGAAAAACTGTTTTTT
.	.	TRBV19	TRBJ2-3	15	CASSIDHSGLDTQYF	TGTGCCAGTAGTATTGACCACAGCGGGTTAGATACGCAGTATTTT
.	.	TRBV5-6	TRBJ1-6	17	CASSLSTGSGYNSPLHF	TGTGCCAGCAGCTTGTCTACGGGGTCGGGATATAATTCACCCCTCCACTTT
.	TRBD1	TRBV6-1	TRBJ2-5	16	CASSAYPTGGGETQYF	TGTGCCAGCAGTGCGTATCCGACAGGGGGCGGAGAGACCCAGTACTTC
.	TRBD2	TRBV5-5	TRBJ2-5	15	CASTPSGGGRETQYF	TGTGCCAGCACCCCTTCTGGCGGGGGGCGAGAGACCCAGTACTTC
once	.	TRBV6-6	TRBJ1-3	14	CASSFLGGGNTIYF	TGTGCCAGCAGCTTCTTAGGGGGAGGAAACACCATATATTTT
few	TRBD2	TRBV2	TRBJ2-1	16	CASSGTGRASYNEQFF	TGTGCCAGCAGTGGCACGGGGAGGGCCTCCTACAATGAGCAGTTCTTC
.	TRBD1	TRBV6-5	TRBJ2-1	13	CASSRTGDNEQFF	TGTGCCAGCAGTCGGACAGGAGACAATGAGCAGTTCTTC
.	TRBD1	TRBV5-6	TRBJ1-2	16	CASSLERYRGAYGYTF	TGTGCCAGCAGCTTGGAGAGGTACAGGGGTGCCTATGGCTACACCTTC
.	.	TRBV5-4	TRBJ2-6	17	CASLIGGSSSGANVLTF	TGTGCCAGCCTGATCGGGGGTTCCTCCTCTGGGGCCAACGTCCTGACTTTC
once	TRBD1	TRBV27	TRBJ2-2	14	CASSTGGDTGELFF	TGTGCCAGCAGTACAGGGGGCGACACCGGGGAGCTGTTTTTT
.	TRBD2	TRBV6-4	TRBJ2-1	14	CASSFSGGAAEQFF	TGTGCCAGCAGTTTTAGCGGGGGGGCAGCTGAGCAGTTCTTC
.	TRBD1	TRBV5-4	TRBJ2-7	14	CASSVGQRFGEQYF	TGTGCCAGCAGTGTGGGACAGCGATTCGGGGAGCAGTACTTC
.	TRBD1	TRBV7-8	TRBJ2-5	16	CASSSAGTGGAETQYF	TGTGCCAGCAGCTCAGCCGGGACAGGGGGCGCGGAGACCCAGTACTTC
.	.	TRBV6-5	TRBJ1-2	14	CASSPTIENGGYTF	TGTGCCAGCAGTCCCACCATAGAAAACGGGGGCTACACCTTC
.	TRBD2	TRBV7-9	TRBJ2-2	18	CASSSPLAGKSNTGELFF	TGTGCCAGCAGCTCCCCCCTAGCGGGGAAATCGAACACCGGGGAGCTGTTTTTT
.	.	TRBV2	TRBJ2-5	16	CASRNSGGDLQETQYF	TGTGCCAGCAGAAATTCGGGGGGCGACCTTCAAGAGACCCAGTACTTC
few	TRBD1	TRBV9	TRBJ1-2	14	CASSVSGTDYGYTF	TGTGCCAGCAGCGTAAGTGGGACAGACTATGGCTACACCTTC
.	TRBD1	TRBV2	TRBJ2-7	14	CASSAGTGRYEQYF	TGTGCCAGCAGTGCCGGGACAGGTCGCTACGAGCAGTACTTC
few	.	TRBV18	TRBJ1-3	18	CASSPPSGGPASGNTIYF	TGTGCCAGCTCACCACCGTCTGGGGGCCCTGCCTCTGGAAACACCATATATTTT
.	.	TRBV19	TRBJ1-5	13	CASTTEFNQPQHF	TGTGCCAGCACCACAGAGTTCAATCAGCCCCAGCATTTT
.	.	TRBV4-2	TRBJ1-2	15	CASSQENPVRYGYTF	TGTGCCAGCAGCCAAGAAAACCCGGTCCGCTATGGCTACACCTTC
.	.	TRBV19	TRBJ2-7	13	CASSSPSSYEQYF	TGTGCCAGTAGTAGCCCCAGCTCCTACGAGCAGTACTTC
.	.	TRBV11-2	TRBJ2-4	14	CASSLGASEAIQYF	TGTGCCAGCAGCTTAGGGGCTAGCGAGGCCATTCAGTACTTC
.	TRBD1	TRBV27	TRBJ1-1	15	CASILRGQGDTEAFF	TGTGCCAGCATTCTAAGAGGACAGGGGGACACTGAAGCTTTCTTT
once	TRBD1	TRBV9	TRBJ2-5	14	CASSVDQGDETQYF	TGTGCCAGCAGTGTAGACCAGGGGGATGAGACCCAGTACTTC
once	TRBD1	TRBV6-1	TRBJ1-5	14	CASSETGGGQPQHF	TGTGCCAGCAGTGAGACAGGGGGCGGTCAGCCCCAGCATTTT
few	TRBD1	TRBV27	TRBJ1-4	16	CASSSLYRDRDEKLFF	TGTGCCAGCAGTTCACTCTACCGGGACAGGGATGAAAAACTGTTTTTT
.	.	TRBV2	TRBJ2-2	15	CASRGGKWDTGELFF	TGTGCCAGCAGAGGGGGAAAATGGGACACCGGGGAGCTGTTTTTT
.	.	TRBV11-2	TRBJ1-3	16	CASSRSTAGSGNTIYF	TGTGCCAGCAGCCGTAGTACGGCAGGGTCTGGAAACACCATATATTTT
.	.	TRBV5-4	TRBJ2-7	15	CASSTQQGARVEQYF	TGTGCCAGCAGCACACAACAGGGAGCGAGGGTCGAGCAGTACTTC
once	TRBD2	TRBV7-2	TRBJ2-1	15	CASSLVAGAYNEQFF	TGTGCCAGCAGCTTAGTAGCGGGGGCCTACAATGAGCAGTTCTTC
.	.	TRBV10-1	TRBJ2-3	15	CASRSGGTGSDTQYF	TGCGCCAGCAGATCCGGCGGCACAGGGTCAGATACGCAGTATTTT
.	.	TRBV7-6	TRBJ2-5	13	CASSAVNGETQYF	TGTGCCAGCAGCGCAGTCAACGGGGAGACCCAGTACTTC
.	TRBD2	TRBV2	TRBJ2-2	13	CASRAGDPGELFF	TGTGCCAGCAGGGCGGGGGACCCCGGGGAGCTGTTTTTT
.	.	TRBV7-9	TRBJ1-5	15	CASSLGDSGNQPQHF	TGTGCCAGCAGCCTCGGGGACTCGGGGAATCAGCCCCAGCATTTT
.	TRBD1	TRBV4-1	TRBJ1-1	16	CASSQGSSTGGFEAFF	TGCGCCAGCAGCCAAGGCTCCTCGACAGGGGGATTTGAAGCTTTCTTT
.	TRBD2	TRBV7-3	TRBJ2-3	18	CASSRKGVVAGSTDTQYF	TGTGCCAGCAGCCGGAAAGGGGTGGTAGCGGGGAGCACAGATACGCAGTATTTT
.	.	TRBV19	TRBJ1-2	15	CASTQAGGSGYGYTF	TGTGCCAGTACCCAAGCGGGGGGGTCCGGCTATGGCTACACCTTC
once	TRBD1	TRBV5-1	TRBJ2-2	15	CASSFGDRPPGELFF	TGCGCCAGCAGCTTTGGGGACAGGCCTCCGGGGGAGCTGTTTTTT
.	TRBD2	TRBV29-1	TRBJ2-1	16	CSVVPLGLAEGDEQFF	TGCAGCGTCGTCCCTCTCGGACTAGCGGAAGGTGATGAGCAGTTCTTC
.	.	TRBV30	TRBJ1-5	14	CAWSVGGALQPQHF	TGTGCCTGGAGTGTTGGGGGGGCCCTTCAGCCCCAGCATTTT
.	TRBD2	TRBV6-6	TRBJ2-3	16	CASSNQPLAGTDTQYF	TGTGCCAGCAGTAACCAACCACTAGCGGGCACAGATACGCAGTATTTT
.	TRBD2	TRBV7-3	TRBJ2-1	13	CASSLGTSGEQFF	TGTGCCAGCAGCTTAGGGACTAGCGGGGAGCAGTTCTTC
.	.	TRBV2	TRBJ2-3	15	CASSGWAGSTDTQYF	TGTGCCAGCAGTGGGTGGGCGGGAAGCACAGATACGCAGTATTTT
.	.	TRBV2	TRBJ1-5	13	CASATAMDQPQHF	TGTGCCAGTGCGACAGCGATGGATCAGCCCCAGCATTTT
.	TRBD2	TRBV7-2	TRBJ2-5	17	CASSLWASGGIQETQYF	TGTGCCAGCAGCTTATGGGCTAGCGGGGGCATCCAAGAGACCCAGTACTTC
.	.	TRBV27	TRBJ2-1	15	CASRLDRRSYNEQFF	TGTGCCAGCCGACTCGACAGGAGGTCCTACAATGAGCAGTTCTTC
.	.	TRBV27	TRBJ1-2	13	CASSDHGDYGYTF	TGTGCCAGCAGTGATCACGGTGACTATGGCTACACCTTC